The clone carrying this T cell receptor beta chain was picked up a small number of times. This sample stems from a study of Graves' ophthalmopathy and Graves' hyperthyroidism. Moderate-to-severe activity, CAS at least 3, NOSPECS at least 4 and duration under 3 months characterized donors with ophthalmopathy. TCR beta CDR3 amplification used RNA transcripts. After a first-round RT-PCR with HTBI primers, a second-round multiplex PCR was run. TCRdb independently ran MiXCR on the multiplex PCR reads; one entry per CDR3 protein. The data contain around 670,000 distinct CDR3 sequences, 40% of them singletons. The material sequenced was peripheral blood. The clonotype was recovered from an adult man with Graves' ophthalmopathy.

The CDR3 protein is CASSPPGGLGGNTIYF. The CDR3, as DNA: TGTGCCAGCAGCCCCCCAGGGGGCTTGGGTGGAAACACCATATATTTT. The rearrangement joins TRBV7-9 to TRBJ1-3, with TRBD1 matching over 8 bases. CDR1 is SEHNR and CDR2 is FQNEAQ in the germline V gene (reference sequence). The CDR3 covers 16 residues. The V gene end was trimmed by 5 bases and the J gene end by 3 bases; junction bases not matched to a gene: 9.